This is a list of T cell receptor beta chains from one sample in a study of blood T cell repertoires in COVID-19. TCRdb keeps only in-frame clones here, not all; method: immunoSEQ multiplex PCR. The sample has over 300,000 clones, roughly nine tenths seen once. Sequences were obtained from PBMCs or T cells enriched from blood (not recorded which). Receptors originate from a woman aged 25 to 39 who had recovered from COVID-19. Both conserved end residues are part of each CDR3. D genes are given only for firm matches. Where a row states a size, it is once, few, many or the class of an expanded clone; other rows omit it.

.	TRBV6-5	15	.	TRBJ2-1	TGTGCCAGCAGTTACGAGAGAGTAACGGGAGCTGAGCAGTTCTTC	CASSYERVTGAEQFF
TRBD2	TRBV7-9	15	.	TRBJ2-1	TGTGCCAGCAGCCCTAGACTAGCGGAAGAAGAGGAGCAGTTCTTC	CASSPRLAEEEEQFF
TRBD2	TRBV19	16	.	TRBJ2-5	TGTGCCAGTAGTATATGGCCTAGCGGGGGAAGAGAGACCCAGTACTTC	CASSIWPSGGRETQYF
.	TRBV29-1	12	.	TRBJ1-1	TGCAGCGTCCGTATCCTAAACACTGAAGCTTTCTTT	CSVRILNTEAFF
TRBD1	TRBV11-1	15	.	TRBJ1-1	TGTGCCAGCAGCCTACTGGGACAGGGGGACACTGAAGCTTTCTTT	CASSLLGQGDTEAFF
.	TRBV12-3/TRBV12-4	11	.	TRBJ1-2	TGTGCCAGCAGTTACAGGGCAGGCTACACCTTC	CASSYRAGYTF
.	TRBV5-1	14	once	TRBJ1-3	TGCGCCAGCAGCCCCCCAGGGGCTGGAAACACCATATATTTT	CASSPPGAGNTIYF
TRBD1	TRBV30	13	.	TRBJ1-4	TGTGCCCGACGACAGGGTGCGGATGAAAAACTGTTTTTT	CARRQGADEKLFF
.	TRBV19	15	once	TRBJ1-2	TGTGCCAGTAGTATTGTAGAGGGCAGCATCTATGGCTACACCTTC	CASSIVEGSIYGYTF
.	TRBV7-8	17	.	TRBJ1-6	TGTGCCAGCAGCCAGAACCGGGCAGGCCGCGGGAATTCACCCCTCCACTTT	CASSQNRAGRGNSPLHF